This record covers a single T cell receptor beta chain. The data were obtained in a study of PD-L1 blockade in urothelial cancer. On the study more broadly: In the patient group, most of the roughly 30 were males with bladder-origin urothelial cancer. Study patients had been treated with 0 to 3 previous chemotherapy regimens. Researchers looked at the blood 3 weeks (second dose) and 6 weeks after treatment began.

This CDR3 contains 15 residues. The germline V gene has CDR1 SNHLY and CDR2 FYNNEI. The V and J ends lost 3 bases and 0 bases respectively, with 9 bases between them. Profiling relied on immunoSEQ multiplex PCR, and the TCRdb table lists in-frame clones only, not all of them. Of 90,000 to 120,000 clones listed, about 90% were seen once; the top ten hold 0.8% to 1%. The sample in question was PBMCs, obtained around atezolizumab (anti-PD-L1) treatment. J is TRBJ2-1 and V is TRBV2, with a weak D call TRBD2 (6 bases). This TCR derives from a woman older than 75 with urothelial cancer. The CDR3, as DNA: TGTGCCAGCAGTGAGGGGGACTCCTCCTACAATGAGCAGTTCTTC. Translating gives CASSEGDSSYNEQFF.